This T cell receptor (beta chain) was recorded in a study of Graves' ophthalmopathy and Graves' hyperthyroidism. General study results and limits: Among expanded thyroid clonotypes above 0.001 frequency, most also occurred in blood.

This clonotype was seen a handful of times. Its specificity is unknown. Germline CDR1 MNHEY, CDR2 SVGEGT. This CDR3 has 14 residues. V was trimmed by 2 bases and J by 2 bases, leaving 10 bases between them. RNA transcripts yielded amplified TCR beta CDR3 regions. HTBI primers primed a first-round RT-PCR, and a second-round multiplex PCR followed. TCRdb analysed the multiplex PCR reads with MiXCR anew, one entry per CDR3 protein. This sample yields about 1.2 million distinct CDR3 sequences, of which less than 45% are seen a single time; roughly 11% belongs to the top ten. The chain links TRBV6-2 or TRBV6-3 to TRBJ2-7; the D is unclear. The TCR sequence derives from an adult man with Graves' hyperthyroidism. Sequencing used peripheral blood or thyroid tissue (not recorded which). Here the CDR3 DNA reads TGTGCCAGCAGTTACAATACAGCAGCCTACGAGCAGTACTTC. Amino acids: CASSYNTAAYEQYF.